This TCR beta chain was sequenced for a study of blood T cell repertoires in COVID-19. There are 15 residues in the CDR3. From germline, CDR1 is MDHEN and CDR2 SYDVKM. The J segment lost 1 base and the V segment lost 7 bases, leaving 7 bases of the junction unmatched. Original processing notes: The assay estimated nucleated cells by amplifying reference gene primers. Sequencing was performed with immunoSEQ multiplex PCR; in TCRdb, only in-frame clones are kept and a portion is missing. Clone size and the V and J calls come from that table; the DNA yielded D and trimming. The repertoire has fewer than 110,000 clones, more than 80% of them found once; the top ten carry more than 10%.

The rearrangement uses TRBV28 and TRBJ2-7; 10 nucleotides agree with TRBD1. The sequence came from a human donor in a cohort sampled during active COVID-19. Sequenced material: peripheral blood. The CDR3 here is CASIPTGGKSYEQYF. As DNA, the CDR3 is TGTGCCAGCATTCCGACAGGGGGCAAATCCTACGAGCAGTACTTC.